This TCR beta chain was sequenced during a study of blood T cell repertoires in COVID-19. This clone came up once. The table came from immunoSEQ multiplex PCR; TCRdb's copy has only in-frame clones and leaves some out. The repertoire holds about 140,000 clones, with 81% as singletons. V gave up 2 bases and J gave up 0 bases; unmatched junction bases: 4. There are 16 residues in the CDR3. Germline V gene sequence: CDR1 MNHEY, CDR2 SVGAGI. The chain employs TRBV6-5 and TRBJ1-3; TRBD1 aligns across 7 bases. The origin of this receptor is a human donor in a cohort sampled during active COVID-19. Sequenced material: peripheral blood. CDR3 protein: CASSYRGQSSGNTIYF. CDR3 bases: TGTGCCAGCAGTTACAGGGGACAGAGCTCTGGAAACACCATATATTTT.